These T cell receptor beta chains were read from a single sample in a study of blood T cells in healthy people across ages. TCRdb fed the 5' RACE reads into MiXCR, producing one record per CDR3 protein. The sample lists around 1,000,000 distinct CDR3 sequences, roughly 24% occurring once. The same specimen was also included in a second study, on T cells of mothers and their children.

What was sequenced was blood. All receptors come from a girl aged 2-10 years in good health. CDR3s include the opening cysteine and the closing phenylalanine or tryptophan. Each record gives: J gene, D gene, clone size, V gene, CDR3 protein, CDR3 DNA. The D gene is left open where the match is weak. Size values are once, few and many counts, or a class for expanded clones, and some rows have none.

TRBJ2-5	.	.	TRBV6-6	CASSYVSGQETQYF	TGTGCCAGCAGTTACGTCTCGGGACAAGAGACCCAGTACTTC
TRBJ2-7	TRBD1	few	TRBV5-1	CASSPGTVDYEQYF	TGCGCCAGCAGCCCCGGGACAGTTGACTACGAGCAGTACTTC
TRBJ1-2	TRBD1	.	TRBV27	CASSAHGQGYDYGYTF	TGTGCCAGCAGTGCCCACGGACAGGGGTACGACTATGGCTACACCTTC
TRBJ2-1	TRBD2	.	TRBV12-3/TRBV12-4	CASTDRDYAYNEQFF	TGTGCCAGCACCGACCGGGACTACGCCTACAATGAGCAGTTCTTC
TRBJ2-1	TRBD1	.	TRBV7-9	CASIQTGVRANEQFF	TGTGCCAGCATCCAAACAGGGGTTCGGGCCAATGAGCAGTTCTTC
TRBJ1-1	.	.	TRBV5-1	CASSHRAWDMNTEAFF	TGCGCCAGCAGCCACCGGGCGTGGGACATGAACACTGAAGCTTTCTTT
TRBJ2-7	.	few	TRBV19	CASSIESLGTYEQYF	TGTGCCAGTAGTATAGAGAGTCTGGGAACCTACGAGCAGTACTTC
TRBJ1-6	.	.	TRBV11-2	CASSFPREGVYNSPLHF	TGTGCCAGCAGCTTTCCCCGTGAGGGAGTCTATAATTCACCCCTCCACTTT
TRBJ2-5	TRBD1	few	TRBV20-1	CSARGTGTETQYF	TGCAGTGCTAGGGGGACAGGGACGGAGACCCAGTACTTC
TRBJ1-1	.	.	TRBV5-1	CASSGQNTEAFF	TGCGCCAGCAGCGGGCAGAACACTGAAGCTTTCTTT
TRBJ2-7	TRBD2	few	TRBV15	CATSSGLVAGSYGQYF	TGTGCCACCAGCAGTGGGTTGGTAGCGGGGTCTTACGGGCAGTACTTC
TRBJ1-2	.	.	TRBV15	CATSRDTGQLYGYTF	TGTGCCACCAGCAGAGATACTGGGCAACTCTATGGCTACACCTTC
TRBJ1-4	.	few	TRBV29-1	CSVEDQGWGEKLFF	TGCAGCGTTGAAGATCAGGGATGGGGTGAAAAACTGTTTTTT
TRBJ2-3	.	.	TRBV29-1	CSVWRGASSTDTQYF	TGCAGCGTTTGGCGCGGGGCCTCTAGCACAGATACGCAGTATTTT
TRBJ1-4	.	.	TRBV20-1	CSATAGGAGEKLFF	TGCAGTGCTACGGCCGGGGGGGCTGGAGAAAAACTGTTTTTT
TRBJ1-5	.	.	TRBV18	CASSPRGEAAQPQHF	TGTGCCAGCTCACCCCGCGGGGAGGCAGCGCAGCCCCAGCATTTT